The clone carrying this T cell receptor (beta chain) was seen a handful of times. These data originate in a study of blood T cell repertoires in COVID-19. About the study: Specimens from acute and convalescent COVID-19 originated in the United States, Italy and Spain. T cells, B-cell-depleted T cells, or PBMCs supplied cDNA or gDNA.

Per the original methods: Reference gene primers were amplified, and this amplification served to estimate nucleated cell counts. Generated by immunoSEQ multiplex PCR, the TCRdb table keeps only in-frame clones and is missing some. D and trimming were read from the DNA, whereas the V and J calls and clone size are those reported in that table. This repertoire shows around 300,000 clones, about 86% found once; its top ten account for around 14%. The germline V and J ends were trimmed by 3 bases and 0 bases, with 8 bases remaining between them. The germline V gene has CDR1 LNHDA and CDR2 SQIVND (reference sequence). The CDR3 contains 14 residues.

The sequence came from a woman in her seventies with COVID-19, enrolled during active disease. This sequence joins TRBV19 and TRBJ1-2; a weak D match, TRBD1 (6 bases). Sequenced input: peripheral blood. CDR3 nucleotide sequence: TGTGCCAGTAGTATCGACAGGACTAACTATGGCTACACCTTC. Translating gives CASSIDRTNYGYTF.